Listed below are T cell receptor beta chains from one sample, sequenced in a study of follicular helper T cells after annual influenza vaccination. Sequencing was performed with immunoSEQ multiplex PCR; in TCRdb, only in-frame clones are kept and a portion is missing. The table has approximately 11,000 clones, roughly 80% seen once. This specimen was CXCR5+ CD38- circulating T follicular helper cells from blood, taken 7 days after influenza vaccination. The receptors come from an adult who received the influenza vaccine. CDR3s include the opening cysteine and the closing phenylalanine or tryptophan. Fields, in order: CDR3 protein, CDR3 DNA, V gene, J gene, clone size, D gene. The D gene is left open where the match is weak. Only some rows state a clone size, as once, few, many or a class for expanded clones.

CDR3 protein: CASRRDRATEAFF; CDR3 DNA: TGTGCCAGCAGACGGGACAGGGCGACTGAAGCTTTCTTT; V gene: TRBV2; J gene: TRBJ1-1; clone size: NA; D gene: TRBD1
CDR3 protein: CSVSLGTGAFF; CDR3 DNA: TGCAGCGTGTCCTTGGGAACAGGGGCTTTCTTT; V gene: TRBV29-1; J gene: TRBJ1-1; clone size: few; D gene: NA
CDR3 protein: CSVEEAGQGAGEQYF; CDR3 DNA: TGCAGCGTTGAAGAAGCTGGACAGGGGGCGGGTGAGCAGTACTTC; V gene: TRBV29-1; J gene: TRBJ2-7; clone size: NA; D gene: TRBD1
CDR3 protein: CASSPQGGNTEAFF; CDR3 DNA: TGCGCCAGCAGCCCACAGGGGGGGAACACTGAAGCTTTCTTT; V gene: TRBV5-1; J gene: TRBJ1-1; clone size: NA; D gene: TRBD1
CDR3 protein: CASSNQGPTTYNEQFF; CDR3 DNA: TGCGCCAGCAGCAACCAGGGACCGACAACCTACAATGAGCAGTTCTTC; V gene: TRBV5-1; J gene: TRBJ2-1; clone size: NA; D gene: NA
CDR3 protein: CASSLSEGGYGYTF; CDR3 DNA: TGCGCCAGCAGCTTGTCCGAGGGTGGCTATGGCTACACCTTC; V gene: TRBV5-1; J gene: TRBJ1-2; clone size: NA; D gene: NA
CDR3 protein: CASSLGLSGGMNEQFF; CDR3 DNA: TGCGCCAGCAGCTTGGGCCTTAGCGGGGGAATGAATGAGCAGTTCTTC; V gene: TRBV5-1; J gene: TRBJ2-1; clone size: NA; D gene: TRBD2
CDR3 protein: CASSLEGGGGAGNEQFF; CDR3 DNA: TGTGCCAGCAGCTTGGAAGGCGGCGGGGGGGCGGGCAATGAGCAGTTCTTC; V gene: TRBV5-4; J gene: TRBJ2-1; clone size: NA; D gene: TRBD2
CDR3 protein: CASTLLAGVNEQFF; CDR3 DNA: TGTGCCAGCACCCTTCTAGCGGGAGTCAATGAGCAGTTCTTC; V gene: TRBV7-2; J gene: TRBJ2-1; clone size: NA; D gene: TRBD2
CDR3 protein: CASIISGDRGEAFF; CDR3 DNA: TGTGCCAGCATCATATCTGGGGACAGAGGTGAAGCTTTCTTT; V gene: TRBV28; J gene: TRBJ1-1; clone size: NA; D gene: TRBD1
CDR3 protein: CASTLAGSWELFF; CDR3 DNA: TGTGCCAGCACGTTAGCGGGTTCTTGGGAGCTGTTTTTT; V gene: TRBV7-9; J gene: TRBJ2-2; clone size: NA; D gene: TRBD2
CDR3 protein: CASRPGGTGANVLTF; CDR3 DNA: TGTGCCAGCAGGCCAGGGGGAACTGGGGCCAACGTCCTGACTTTC; V gene: TRBV2; J gene: TRBJ2-6; clone size: few; D gene: TRBD1
CDR3 protein: CASSPDSTSNQPQHF; CDR3 DNA: TGTGCCAGCTCACCCGATTCCACGAGCAATCAGCCCCAGCATTTT; V gene: TRBV18; J gene: TRBJ1-5; clone size: NA; D gene: NA
CDR3 protein: CASSIADRVYEQYF; CDR3 DNA: TGTGCCAGTAGTATAGCGGACAGGGTCTACGAGCAGTACTTC; V gene: TRBV19; J gene: TRBJ2-7; clone size: few; D gene: TRBD1
CDR3 protein: CASNAGQENEKLFF; CDR3 DNA: TGTGCCAGCAACGCTGGACAGGAGAATGAAAAACTGTTTTTT; V gene: TRBV7-9; J gene: TRBJ1-4; clone size: NA; D gene: TRBD1
CDR3 protein: CASSLTAGLSYEQYF; CDR3 DNA: TGTGCCAGCAGCTTAACGGCGGGGCTCTCCTACGAGCAGTACTTC; V gene: TRBV11-2; J gene: TRBJ2-7; clone size: NA; D gene: NA
CDR3 protein: CATTRVVQGGYTF; CDR3 DNA: TGTGCCACCACGCGGGTGGTCCAGGGTGGCTACACCTTC; V gene: TRBV15; J gene: TRBJ1-2; clone size: NA; D gene: NA
CDR3 protein: CASSDKRGSSYNEQFF; CDR3 DNA: TGTGCCAGCAGCGATAAACGGGGGAGCTCCTACAATGAGCAGTTCTTC; V gene: TRBV7-3; J gene: TRBJ2-1; clone size: NA; D gene: NA
CDR3 protein: CASSPNGYGYTF; CDR3 DNA: TGTGCCAGCAGCCCCAATGGCTATGGCTACACCTTC; V gene: TRBV11-2; J gene: TRBJ1-2; clone size: NA; D gene: NA
CDR3 protein: CASSQGGTDTQYF; CDR3 DNA: TGCGCCAGCAGTCAGGGAGGCACAGATACGCAGTATTTT; V gene: TRBV5-1; J gene: TRBJ2-3; clone size: NA; D gene: NA
CDR3 protein: CASSRGLVAYEQYF; CDR3 DNA: TGCGCCAGCAGTCGAGGACTAGTTGCCTACGAGCAGTACTTC; V gene: TRBV23-1; J gene: TRBJ2-7; clone size: NA; D gene: TRBD2
CDR3 protein: CASSLEGQGNTDTQYF; CDR3 DNA: TGTGCCAGCAGCTTAGAGGGGCAGGGCAACACAGATACGCAGTATTTT; V gene: TRBV7-3; J gene: TRBJ2-3; clone size: NA; D gene: NA
CDR3 protein: CAWRPTDQGFYTF; CDR3 DNA: TGTGCCTGGAGACCGACAGACCAGGGTTTCTACACCTTC; V gene: TRBV30; J gene: TRBJ1-2; clone size: NA; D gene: NA
CDR3 protein: CASSESVERGSTQYF; CDR3 DNA: TGCGCCAGCAGTGAGTCCGTTGAACGGGGAAGTACGCAGTATTTT; V gene: TRBV10-1; J gene: TRBJ2-3; clone size: NA; D gene: NA
CDR3 protein: CASGRGANEKLFF; CDR3 DNA: TGTGCCAGCGGGAGGGGGGCTAATGAAAAACTGTTTTTT; V gene: TRBV7-8; J gene: TRBJ1-4; clone size: NA; D gene: NA
CDR3 protein: CASRETWNTEAFF; CDR3 DNA: TGTGCCAGCAGAGAGACATGGAACACTGAAGCTTTCTTT; V gene: TRBV6-6; J gene: TRBJ1-1; clone size: few; D gene: NA
CDR3 protein: CASSRDPGSEQYF; CDR3 DNA: TGTGCCAGCAGCCGAGACCCGGGGAGCGAGCAGTACTTC; V gene: TRBV4-2; J gene: TRBJ2-7; clone size: NA; D gene: NA
CDR3 protein: CASSPGDRGYTF; CDR3 DNA: TGTGCCAGCAGCCCCGGGGACCGTGGCTACACCTTC; V gene: TRBV11-2; J gene: TRBJ1-2; clone size: NA; D gene: NA
CDR3 protein: CAISDSTGRTEAFF; CDR3 DNA: TGTGCCATCAGTGATTCGACAGGGAGGACTGAAGCTTTCTTT; V gene: TRBV10-3; J gene: TRBJ1-1; clone size: NA; D gene: TRBD1
CDR3 protein: CASNHDSYTEAFF; CDR3 DNA: TGTGCCAGCAACCACGACAGTTACACTGAAGCTTTCTTT; V gene: TRBV6-1; J gene: TRBJ1-1; clone size: NA; D gene: NA
CDR3 protein: CASSLRGQETNTEAFF; CDR3 DNA: TGTGCCAGCAGCTTAAGAGGACAGGAGACGAACACTGAAGCTTTCTTT; V gene: TRBV7-3; J gene: TRBJ1-1; clone size: NA; D gene: TRBD1
CDR3 protein: CASSIGQGLYNEQFF; CDR3 DNA: TGTGCCAGTAGTATAGGGCAGGGACTATACAATGAGCAGTTCTTC; V gene: TRBV19; J gene: TRBJ2-1; clone size: NA; D gene: TRBD2
CDR3 protein: CASSLKAGDAYGYTF; CDR3 DNA: TGTGCCAGCAGTTTAAAGGCAGGGGACGCCTATGGCTACACCTTC; V gene: TRBV27; J gene: TRBJ1-2; clone size: NA; D gene: NA
CDR3 protein: CASNQAFRDRGQIPGYTF; CDR3 DNA: TGTGCCAGTAATCAAGCCTTCCGGGACAGGGGCCAAATCCCCGGCTACACCTTC; V gene: TRBV19; J gene: TRBJ1-2; clone size: NA; D gene: TRBD1
CDR3 protein: CASSLVSGTLGSLVYEQYF; CDR3 DNA: TGTGCCAGCAGCTTAGTTTCGGGGACTTTAGGCAGCCTTGTCTACGAGCAGTACTTC; V gene: TRBV7-9; J gene: TRBJ2-7; clone size: NA; D gene: NA
CDR3 protein: CAWTPGRGTLSSPLHF; CDR3 DNA: TGTGCCTGGACCCCGGGAAGGGGGACTTTGAGTTCACCCCTCCACTTT; V gene: TRBV30; J gene: TRBJ1-6; clone size: NA; D gene: NA
CDR3 protein: CASSQGGTSGNTGELFF; CDR3 DNA: TGCGCCAGCAGCCAAGGGGGGACTAGCGGGAACACCGGGGAGCTGTTTTTT; V gene: TRBV4-3; J gene: TRBJ2-2; clone size: NA; D gene: TRBD2
CDR3 protein: CASQGGVNTEAFF; CDR3 DNA: TGTGCCAGCCAGGGAGGGGTGAACACTGAAGCTTTCTTT; V gene: TRBV2; J gene: TRBJ1-1; clone size: few; D gene: NA
CDR3 protein: CASSYAGSDGTEAFF; CDR3 DNA: TGTGCCAGCAGTTACGCGGGGTCAGACGGCACTGAAGCTTTCTTT; V gene: TRBV6-5; J gene: TRBJ1-1; clone size: NA; D gene: NA
CDR3 protein: CASSLGQGGYGYTF; CDR3 DNA: TGCGCCAGCAGCTTGGGACAGGGAGGCTATGGCTACACCTTC; V gene: TRBV5-1; J gene: TRBJ1-2; clone size: NA; D gene: TRBD1
CDR3 protein: CASSFPPGQGSYEQYF; CDR3 DNA: TGCGCCAGCAGCTTTCCTCCGGGACAGGGCTCCTACGAGCAGTACTTC; V gene: TRBV5-1; J gene: TRBJ2-7; clone size: NA; D gene: TRBD1
CDR3 protein: CAWSPVDSNQPQHF; CDR3 DNA: TGTGCCTGGAGCCCTGTGGATAGCAATCAGCCCCAGCATTTT; V gene: TRBV30; J gene: TRBJ1-5; clone size: NA; D gene: NA
CDR3 protein: CASIPRARNTEAFF; CDR3 DNA: TGTGCCAGTATTCCCAGGGCGCGGAACACTGAAGCTTTCTTT; V gene: TRBV19; J gene: TRBJ1-1; clone size: NA; D gene: NA
CDR3 protein: CASSWVKNTEAFF; CDR3 DNA: TGTGCCAGCAGTTGGGTCAAGAACACTGAAGCTTTCTTT; V gene: TRBV28; J gene: TRBJ1-1; clone size: NA; D gene: NA
CDR3 protein: CASSQEGGSETQYF; CDR3 DNA: TGCGCCAGCAGCCAAGAGGGTGGCTCAGAGACCCAGTACTTC; V gene: TRBV4-1; J gene: TRBJ2-5; clone size: NA; D gene: NA
CDR3 protein: CAWGDWSSYNEQFF; CDR3 DNA: TGTGCCTGGGGAGACTGGAGCTCCTACAATGAGCAGTTCTTC; V gene: TRBV30; J gene: TRBJ2-1; clone size: NA; D gene: NA
CDR3 protein: CASSLQGQDSGSPLHF; CDR3 DNA: TGCGCCAGCAGCTTGCAGGGGCAGGACAGTGGTTCACCCCTCCACTTT; V gene: TRBV5-1; J gene: TRBJ1-6; clone size: NA; D gene: NA
CDR3 protein: CASSLRSGELFF; CDR3 DNA: TGTGCCAGCAGCCTTAGGAGCGGGGAGCTGTTTTTT; V gene: TRBV9; J gene: TRBJ2-2; clone size: NA; D gene: NA
CDR3 protein: CASRPGYNSPLHF; CDR3 DNA: TGTGCCAGCAGACCAGGGTATAATTCACCCCTCCACTTT; V gene: TRBV11-2; J gene: TRBJ1-6; clone size: NA; D gene: NA